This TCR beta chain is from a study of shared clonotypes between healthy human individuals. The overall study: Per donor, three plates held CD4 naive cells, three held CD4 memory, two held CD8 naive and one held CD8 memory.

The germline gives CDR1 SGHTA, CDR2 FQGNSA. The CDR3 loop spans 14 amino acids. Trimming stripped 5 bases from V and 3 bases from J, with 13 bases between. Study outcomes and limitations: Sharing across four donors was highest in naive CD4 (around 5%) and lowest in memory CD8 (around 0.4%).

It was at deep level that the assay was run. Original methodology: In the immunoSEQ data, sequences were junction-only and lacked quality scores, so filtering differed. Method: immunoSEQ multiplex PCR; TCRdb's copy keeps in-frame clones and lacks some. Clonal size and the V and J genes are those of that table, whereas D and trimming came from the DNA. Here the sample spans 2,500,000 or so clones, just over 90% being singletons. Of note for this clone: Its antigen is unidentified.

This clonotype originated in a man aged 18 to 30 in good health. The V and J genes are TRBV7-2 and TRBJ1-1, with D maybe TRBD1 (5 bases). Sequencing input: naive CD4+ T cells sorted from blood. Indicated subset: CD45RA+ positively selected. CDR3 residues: CASSAYRSHTEAFF. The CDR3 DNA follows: TGTGCCAGCAGCGCCTACAGGAGCCACACTGAAGCTTTCTTT.